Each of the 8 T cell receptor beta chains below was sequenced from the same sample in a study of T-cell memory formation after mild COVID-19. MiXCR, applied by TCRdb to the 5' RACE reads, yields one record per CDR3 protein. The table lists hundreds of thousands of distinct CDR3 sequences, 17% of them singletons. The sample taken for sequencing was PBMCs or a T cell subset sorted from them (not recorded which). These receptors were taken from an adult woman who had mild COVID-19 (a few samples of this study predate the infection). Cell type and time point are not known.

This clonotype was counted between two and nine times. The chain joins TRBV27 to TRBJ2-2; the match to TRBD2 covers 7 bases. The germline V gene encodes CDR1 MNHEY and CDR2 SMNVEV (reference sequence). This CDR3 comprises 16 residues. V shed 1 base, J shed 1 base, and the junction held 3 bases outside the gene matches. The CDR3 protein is CASSLWGGLNTGELFF. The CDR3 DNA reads TGTGCCAGCAGTTTATGGGGGGGATTGAACACCGGGGAGCTGTTTTTT.

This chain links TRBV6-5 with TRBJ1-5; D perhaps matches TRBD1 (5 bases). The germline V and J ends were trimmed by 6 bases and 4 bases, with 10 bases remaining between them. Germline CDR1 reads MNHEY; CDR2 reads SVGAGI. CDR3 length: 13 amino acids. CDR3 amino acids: CASRMTENQPQHF. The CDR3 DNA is TGTGCCAGCAGAATGACAGAGAATCAGCCCCAGCATTTT.

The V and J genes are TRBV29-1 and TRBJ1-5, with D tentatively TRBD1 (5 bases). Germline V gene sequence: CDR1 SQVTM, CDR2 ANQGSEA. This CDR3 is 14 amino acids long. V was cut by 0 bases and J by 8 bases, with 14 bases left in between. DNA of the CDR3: TGCAGCGTTGAAGATGGGACGGCTAGCGAGCCCCAGCATTTT. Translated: CSVEDGTASEPQHF.

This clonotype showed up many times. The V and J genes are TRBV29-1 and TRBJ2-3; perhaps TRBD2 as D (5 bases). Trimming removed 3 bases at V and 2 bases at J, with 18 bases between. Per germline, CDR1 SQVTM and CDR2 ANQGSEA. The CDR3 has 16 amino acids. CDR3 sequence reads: CSVDYRPRGPTDTQYF. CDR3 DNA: TGCAGCGTTGATTATCGACCCCGAGGGCCCACAGATACGCAGTATTTT.

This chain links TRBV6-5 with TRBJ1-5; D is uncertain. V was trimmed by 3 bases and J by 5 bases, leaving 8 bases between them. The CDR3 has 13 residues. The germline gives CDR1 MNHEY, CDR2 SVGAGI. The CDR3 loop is CASSYQRYQPQHF. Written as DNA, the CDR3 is TGTGCCAGCAGTTATCAAAGGTATCAGCCCCAGCATTTT.

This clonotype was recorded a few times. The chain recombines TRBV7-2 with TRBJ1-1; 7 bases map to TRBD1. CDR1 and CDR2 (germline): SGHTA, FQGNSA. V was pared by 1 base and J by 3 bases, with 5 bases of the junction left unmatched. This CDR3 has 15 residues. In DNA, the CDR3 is TGTGCCAGCAGCTTAGTCCAGGGGGTTGACACTGAAGCTTTCTTT. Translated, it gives CASSLVQGVDTEAFF. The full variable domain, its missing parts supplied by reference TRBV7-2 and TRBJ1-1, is GAGVSQSPSNKVTEKGKDVELRCDPISGHTALYWYRQSLGQGLEFLIYFQGNSAPDKSGLPSDRFSAERTGGSVSTLTIQRTQQEDSAVYLCASSLVQGVDTEAFFGQGTRLTVV.

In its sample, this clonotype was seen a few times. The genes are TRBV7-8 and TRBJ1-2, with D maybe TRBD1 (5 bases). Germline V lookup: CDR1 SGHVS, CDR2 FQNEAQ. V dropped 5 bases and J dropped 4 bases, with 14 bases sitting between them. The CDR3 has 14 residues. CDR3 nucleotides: TGTGCCAGCAGCAATGGACATTTTTCCTATGGCTACACCTTC. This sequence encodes CASSNGHFSYGYTF.

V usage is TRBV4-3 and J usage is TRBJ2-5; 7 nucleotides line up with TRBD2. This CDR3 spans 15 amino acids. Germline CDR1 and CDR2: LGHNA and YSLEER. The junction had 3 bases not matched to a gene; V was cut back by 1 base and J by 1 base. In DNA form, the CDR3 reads TGCGCCAGCAGCCAAGTCGGCGGGGGCCAAGAGACCCAGTACTTC. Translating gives CASSQVGGGQETQYF.